A single sample gave rise to the 28 T cell receptor beta chains below, sequenced in a study of HIV-infected patients and healthy controls. The repertoire came from unfractionated whole blood and reflected all unsorted peripheral T cells. 500 ng RNA was reverse transcribed with alpha and beta constant-region primers. Each of the alpha and beta chains got its own library through chain-specific third strand synthesis with indices. TCRdb analysed the 5' RACE reads with MiXCR anew, one entry per CDR3 protein. The table lists 18,000 or so distinct CDR3 sequences, approximately 9.1% of them singletons. The sequencing sample was made of blood. The receptors come from an adult in good health.

The table lists this clonotype with a few counts. The V and J genes are TRBV11-1 and TRBJ2-1, with unresolved D. V dropped 6 bases and J dropped 0 bases, with 9 bases sitting between them. Germline lookup yields CDR1 SGHAT and CDR2 FQDESV (reference sequence). This CDR3 has 14 amino acids. The CDR3 DNA follows: TGTGCCAGCAGGGCGGAGAGCTCCTACAATGAGCAGTTCTTC. Its translation is CASRAESSYNEQFF.

The table lists this clonotype with a few counts. This CDR3 is CSAQEAANYGYTF. In DNA form, the CDR3 reads TGCAGTGCTCAAGAAGCAGCTAACTATGGCTACACCTTC. This rearrangement joins TRBV20-1 to TRBJ1-2; D call uncertain. Trimming cost V 5 bases and J 0 bases, with 10 bases left between them. Germline V gene data show CDR1 as DFQATT and CDR2 as SNEGSKA (reference sequence). This CDR3 comprises 13 residues.

The genes are TRBV2 and TRBJ2-3; 7 nucleotides match TRBD1. The CDR3 has 17 amino acids. Looked up from germline, CDR1 is SNHLY and CDR2 is FYNNEI. The V and J ends lost 6 bases and 0 bases, in that order; junction bases with no gene match: 12. The CDR3 loop reads CASRRGLVPVSTDTQYF. CDR3 nucleotides: TGTGCCAGCAGAAGGGGGCTGGTTCCTGTTAGCACAGATACGCAGTATTTT.

This clonotype was seen more than once but under ten times. The genes are TRBV20-1 and TRBJ2-5; 9 bases map to TRBD1. Per the germline V gene, CDR1 is DFQATT and CDR2 is SNEGSKA (reference sequence). The CDR3 is 14 residues long. Germline trimming cut 1 base from V and 4 bases from J; bases unmatched to any gene: 4. Here the CDR3 DNA reads TGCAGTGCTAGAGTACAGGGGGCGGGAGAGACCCAGTACTTC. Amino acid sequence: CSARVQGAGETQYF.

This clonotype is medium-sized by share. The genes are TRBV3-1 and TRBJ2-1; 12 positions agree with TRBD2. V lost 0 bases, J lost 7 bases, and 7 bases stayed unmatched. The CDR3 is made up of 17 amino acids. The germline V gene has CDR1 LGHDT and CDR2 YNNKEL (reference sequence). The CDR3 sequence: CASSQELLAGGRNEQFF. CDR3 DNA sequence: TGTGCCAGCAGCCAAGAGCTCCTAGCGGGAGGGCGTAATGAGCAGTTCTTC.

This clonotype was found a few times. The genes are TRBV3-1 and TRBJ2-5; D gene unclear. CDR1 and CDR2 from the germline V gene are LGHDT and YNNKEL (reference sequence). V lost 7 bases and J 0 bases, leaving 21 bases between the germline ends. The CDR3 totals 17 residues. Here the CDR3 DNA reads TGTGCCAGCACCTCTTTGGGAAATAAGCCCAACCAAGAGACCCAGTACTTC. This sequence encodes CASTSLGNKPNQETQYF.

This clonotype was detected many times. The chain recombines TRBV6-5 with TRBJ2-7, with 7 bases fitting TRBD1. The CDR3 contains 16 residues. Trimming cost V 6 bases and J 0 bases; bases outside gene matches: 11. Germline-derived CDR1 and CDR2 are MNHEY and SVGAGI. CDR3 loop: CASSPLGQLLSYEQYF. DNA for the CDR3: TGTGCCAGCAGCCCGCTGGGACAGCTACTCTCCTACGAGCAGTACTTC.

This clonotype was detected many times. CDR3 amino acids: CATSDFEGTEAFF. As DNA, the CDR3 is TGTGCCACCAGTGATTTCGAGGGTACTGAAGCTTTCTTT. V gene TRBV24-1 combines with J gene TRBJ1-1; D uncertain. The CDR3 length is 13 residues. The V end lost 1 base, the J end lost 5 bases, and 7 bases lay between the germline ends. Germline V gene data show CDR1 as KGHDR and CDR2 as SFDVKD.

In its sample, this clonotype is medium-sized. V usage is TRBV20-1 and J usage is TRBJ2-4, with TRBD2 matching over 7 bases. This CDR3 spans 14 amino acids. Germline V gives CDR1 DFQATT, CDR2 SNEGSKA (reference sequence). The V segment lost 5 bases and the J segment 4 bases; nucleotides outside the gene matches: 8. The CDR3 DNA reads as TGCAGTGCTGGGAGCGGGATGTGGAAAAACATTCAGTACTTC. The encoded protein is CSAGSGMWKNIQYF.

The chain links TRBV6-5 to TRBJ2-6; no firm D call. The CDR3 runs to 14 residues. The V gene lost 0 bases and the J gene lost 1 base, with 1 base spanning the gap. The germline V gene encodes CDR1 MNHEY and CDR2 SVGAGI. The CDR3 coding sequence is TGTGCCAGCAGTTACTCGTCTGGGGCCAACGTCCTGACTTTC. This encodes CASSYSSGANVLTF.

This clonotype is deemed medium-sized. The J gene is TRBJ2-7, the V gene TRBV11-2; D is tentatively TRBD1 or TRBD2 (6 bases each). V was pared by 1 base and J by 4 bases, with 14 bases between. CDR3 length equals 15 residues. In germline, CDR1 is SGHAT, CDR2 FQNNGV. The CDR3 bases are TGTGCCAGCAGCTTAGTCGCGCAGGGGAGGTACGAGCAGTACTTC. Translated, it gives CASSLVAQGRYEQYF.

The rearrangement uses TRBV4-1 and TRBJ2-1; D ambiguous. Deletions cut 2 bases from V and 6 bases from J, with 23 bases between. CDR1 is MGHRA and CDR2 is YSYEKL in the germline V gene. CDR3 length: 18 residues. Here the CDR3 DNA reads TGCGCCAGCAGCCAACTCAGCCCGCTTAGCCAACCGGGCAATGAGCAGTTCTTC. Translated, it gives CASSQLSPLSQPGNEQFF.

This clonotype was counted many times. The chain is built from TRBV28 and TRBJ1-1; tentatively, D is TRBD1 (6 bases). V was clipped by 6 bases and J by 2 bases, with 13 bases between them. CDR1 and CDR2 (germline): MDHEN, SYDVKM. There are 14 residues in the CDR3. The CDR3 DNA follows: TGTGCCAGCAGGCCACCGGGACAAAACACTGAAGCTTTCTTT. This sequence encodes CASRPPGQNTEAFF.

This clonotype is labeled medium-sized. V and J are TRBV7-8 and TRBJ2-3; 11 positions agree with TRBD2. Germline CDR1 is SGHVS and CDR2 is FQNEAQ. The CDR3 totals 15 residues. J lost 3 bases, V lost 4 bases, and 3 bases had no gene match. The CDR3 loop is CASSSGLAETDTQYF. The DNA for the CDR3 is TGTGCCAGCAGCTCGGGACTAGCGGAGACAGATACGCAGTATTTT.

The genes are TRBV11-2 and TRBJ2-2; TRBD2 aligns across 11 bases. This CDR3 region has 16 residues. From germline, CDR1 is SGHAT and CDR2 FQNNGV. The V segment lost 5 bases and the J segment 4 bases; nucleotides outside the gene matches: 6. The CDR3 nucleotides read TGTGCCAGCAGCCCACTTAGCGGGAGGGGCACCGGGGAGCTGTTTTTT. Translating gives CASSPLSGRGTGELFF.

V usage is TRBV7-2 and J usage is TRBJ2-3; 7 bases fit TRBD1. The length of the CDR3 is 14 residues. The germline V gene has CDR1 SGHTA and CDR2 FQGNSA. Trimming removed 1 base from V and 6 bases from J; junction bases left unmatched: 4. DNA for the CDR3: TGTGCCAGCAGCTTAGGTGCCAGGGGGGATACGCAGTATTTT. It is translated as CASSLGARGDTQYF.

This clonotype was seen many times. CDR3 DNA: TGTGCCAGTAGTGGAACAGGGGGTCAGCCCCAGCATTTT. Its protein is CASSGTGGQPQHF. The chain couples TRBV19 to TRBJ1-5, with 8 bases identical to TRBD1. V shed 5 bases, J shed 6 bases, and the junction held 3 bases outside the gene matches. The CDR3 is 13 residues long. The germline gives CDR1 LNHDA, CDR2 SQIVND (reference sequence). Together with reference TRBV19 and TRBJ1-5, the CDR3 gives the full variable domain: DGGITQSPKYLFRKEGQNVTLSCEQNLNHDAMYWYRQDPGQGLRLIYYSQIVNDFQKGDIAEGYSVSREKKESFPLTVTSAQKNPTAFYLCASSGTGGQPQHFGDGTRLSIL.

This clonotype was seen a few times. The chain is built from TRBV4-1 and TRBJ2-5, with 10 bases aligning to TRBD2. Unmatched junction bases numbered 2, after V lost 4 bases and J lost 3 bases. The length of the CDR3 is 14 residues. CDR1 and CDR2 (germline): MGHRA, YSYEKL. Written as DNA, the CDR3 is TGCGCCAGCAGCCGAGGACTAGCGGAAGAGACCCAGTACTTC. Translation: CASSRGLAEETQYF.

The chain is built from TRBV12-3 or TRBV12-4 and TRBJ1-2, with unresolved D. V lost 5 bases, J lost 5 bases, and 15 bases lay in between. This CDR3 is 14 amino acids long. CDR3 sequence (DNA): TGTGCCAGCAGTCTCGGGCCTACAAGATATGGCTACACCTTC. Protein: CASSLGPTRYGYTF.

The chain carries TRBV19 and TRBJ1-6, with 9 bases matching TRBD1. The CDR3 extends over 13 amino acids. CDR1 LNHDA and CDR2 SQIVND come from the germline V gene (reference sequence). The V and J ends lost 10 bases and 7 bases, in that order; junction bases with no gene match: 5. CDR3 protein: CATGDRVNSPLHF. The DNA for the CDR3 is TGTGCCACCGGGGACAGGGTCAATTCACCCCTCCACTTT.

At least ten counts were recorded for this clonotype. The chain recombines TRBV7-2 with TRBJ2-1; a possible D gene is TRBD2 (5 bases). Germline assignment: CDR1 SGHTA and CDR2 FQGNSA. V dropped 5 bases and J dropped 10 bases, with 15 bases sitting between them. The CDR3 is made up of 13 amino acids. The CDR3 bases are TGTGCCAGCAGCCCCGGCGGGTCCGGAGAGCAGTTCTTC. This sequence encodes CASSPGGSGEQFF.

This clonotype is medium-sized in the sample. The chain recombines TRBV7-2 with TRBJ2-2; TRBD2 matches at 15 bases. The CDR3 extends over 18 amino acids. V gave up 4 bases and J gave up 3 bases; unmatched junction bases: 6. Germline lookup yields CDR1 SGHTA and CDR2 FQGNSA. CDR3 DNA sequence: TGTGCCAGCAGCTGGGGGACTAGCGGGAGGTCGTACACCGGGGAGCTGTTTTTT. It is translated as CASSWGTSGRSYTGELFF.

This clonotype was counted at least ten times. CDR3: CSARPDPTYEQYF. CDR3 DNA sequence: TGCAGTGCTAGACCAGACCCGACCTACGAGCAGTACTTC. V usage is TRBV20-1 and J usage is TRBJ2-7, with D uncertain. The germline V gene encodes CDR1 DFQATT and CDR2 SNEGSKA (reference sequence). V dropped 2 bases and J dropped 2 bases, with 10 bases sitting between them. The CDR3 totals 13 residues.

The V call is TRBV19, the J call TRBJ1-5; no clear D gene. CDR1 and CDR2 from the germline V gene are LNHDA and SQIVND (reference sequence). Trimming left V 5 bases short and J 7 bases short, with 12 bases between. The CDR3 totals 13 residues. As DNA, the CDR3 is TGTGCCAGTAGTGATGGCAGAAGGCAGCCCCAGCATTTT. Its protein product is CASSDGRRQPQHF.

The rearrangement uses TRBV29-1 and TRBJ2-3; possibly TRBD2 for D (6 bases). Germline loops: CDR1 SQVTM, CDR2 ANQGSEA. With 1 base removed from V and 4 bases from J, the gap between germline ends came to 9 bases. The CDR3 contains 13 residues. The CDR3 region has the DNA TGCAGCGTTGAAGCGGGAGCAGCAGATACGCAGTATTTT. Translated, it gives CSVEAGAADTQYF.

Many counts were recorded for this clonotype. V and J are TRBV7-2 and TRBJ2-4; 14 nucleotides align to TRBD2. The V gene's germline CDR1 is SGHTA and CDR2 FQGNSA. The CDR3 has 18 residues. The trim removed 4 bases at V and 0 bases at J, leaving 5 bases unmatched. The CDR3 DNA follows: TGTGCCAGCAGCTCGGGACTAGCGGGAGCCCTAGCCAAAAACATTCAGTACTTC. Translated, it gives CASSSGLAGALAKNIQYF.

This clonotype was observed at least ten times. V gene TRBV5-1 combines with J gene TRBJ2-7; 11 nucleotides match TRBD1. The CDR3 consists of 17 residues. The trim removed 4 bases at V and 7 bases at J, leaving 16 bases unmatched. CDR1 and CDR2 from the germline V gene are SGHRS and YFSETQ. CDR3 loop: CASSPFGIGQGATEQYF. The CDR3 DNA is TGCGCCAGCAGCCCCTTTGGTATTGGACAGGGGGCGACGGAGCAGTACTTC. The variable domain in full, with the rest retrieved from reference TRBV5-1 and TRBJ2-7, is KAGVTQTPRYLIKTRGQQVTLSCSPISGHRSVSWYQQTPGQGLQFLFEYFSETQRNKGNFPGRFSGRQFSNSRSEMNVSTLELGDSALYLCASSPFGIGQGATEQYFGPGTRLTVT.

The sample holds many counts of this clonotype. CDR3: CSVGSGRTSYNEQFF. The CDR3, as DNA: TGCAGCGTTGGGAGCGGACGAACCTCCTACAATGAGCAGTTCTTC. V is TRBV29-1 and J is TRBJ2-1, with TRBD2 as a possible D gene (5 bases). This CDR3 has 15 amino acids. The germline V gene encodes CDR1 SQVTM and CDR2 ANQGSEA. With 4 bases removed from V and 0 bases from J, the gap between germline ends came to 13 bases.